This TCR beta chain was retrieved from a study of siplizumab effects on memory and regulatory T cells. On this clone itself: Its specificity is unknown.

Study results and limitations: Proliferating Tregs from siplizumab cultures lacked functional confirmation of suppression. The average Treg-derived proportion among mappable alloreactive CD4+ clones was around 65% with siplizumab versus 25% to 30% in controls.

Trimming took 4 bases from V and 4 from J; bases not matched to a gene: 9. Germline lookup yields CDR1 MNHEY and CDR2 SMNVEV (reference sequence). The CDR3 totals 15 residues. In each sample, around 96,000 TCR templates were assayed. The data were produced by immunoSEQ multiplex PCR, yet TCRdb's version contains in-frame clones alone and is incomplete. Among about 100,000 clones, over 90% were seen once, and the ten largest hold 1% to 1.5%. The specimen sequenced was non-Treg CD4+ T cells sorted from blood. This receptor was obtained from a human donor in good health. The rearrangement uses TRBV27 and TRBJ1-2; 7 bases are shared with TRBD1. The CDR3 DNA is TGTGCCAGCAGTTGGGCTCAGGGGGGGGTCTATGGCTACACCTTC. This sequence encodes CASSWAQGGVYGYTF.